A single T cell receptor (beta chain) is shown here with its context. The CDR3 spans 14 residues. The V and J ends lost 2 bases and 0 bases respectively, with 7 bases between them. Germline loops: CDR1 SGHDN, CDR2 FVKESK. This sample is drawn from a study of shared T cell receptors in the human thymus. The method was immunoSEQ multiplex PCR; TCRdb's version includes in-frame clones alone and lacks a portion of them. The repertoire has hundreds of thousands of clones, 70% to 90% of them found once; the top ten carry 0.0095% to 0.013%. These data were also filed under a second study, of human thymus T cells. From that study: Donor material was obtained from healthy Finnish infants undergoing corrective surgery for congenital heart defects. Resections obtained during corrective heart surgery supplied the thymus tissue. Thymic repertoires of unrelated individuals were reported in related research to overlap highly.

This receptor was identified in a girl younger than two with a congenital heart defect. Material: thymocytes. The V gene is TRBV14, the J gene TRBJ1-1; maybe TRBD1 (6 bases). The CDR3 DNA reads as TGTGCCAGCAGCCAACAGGGGCTGAACACTGAAGCTTTCTTT. Its protein product is CASSQQGLNTEAFF.